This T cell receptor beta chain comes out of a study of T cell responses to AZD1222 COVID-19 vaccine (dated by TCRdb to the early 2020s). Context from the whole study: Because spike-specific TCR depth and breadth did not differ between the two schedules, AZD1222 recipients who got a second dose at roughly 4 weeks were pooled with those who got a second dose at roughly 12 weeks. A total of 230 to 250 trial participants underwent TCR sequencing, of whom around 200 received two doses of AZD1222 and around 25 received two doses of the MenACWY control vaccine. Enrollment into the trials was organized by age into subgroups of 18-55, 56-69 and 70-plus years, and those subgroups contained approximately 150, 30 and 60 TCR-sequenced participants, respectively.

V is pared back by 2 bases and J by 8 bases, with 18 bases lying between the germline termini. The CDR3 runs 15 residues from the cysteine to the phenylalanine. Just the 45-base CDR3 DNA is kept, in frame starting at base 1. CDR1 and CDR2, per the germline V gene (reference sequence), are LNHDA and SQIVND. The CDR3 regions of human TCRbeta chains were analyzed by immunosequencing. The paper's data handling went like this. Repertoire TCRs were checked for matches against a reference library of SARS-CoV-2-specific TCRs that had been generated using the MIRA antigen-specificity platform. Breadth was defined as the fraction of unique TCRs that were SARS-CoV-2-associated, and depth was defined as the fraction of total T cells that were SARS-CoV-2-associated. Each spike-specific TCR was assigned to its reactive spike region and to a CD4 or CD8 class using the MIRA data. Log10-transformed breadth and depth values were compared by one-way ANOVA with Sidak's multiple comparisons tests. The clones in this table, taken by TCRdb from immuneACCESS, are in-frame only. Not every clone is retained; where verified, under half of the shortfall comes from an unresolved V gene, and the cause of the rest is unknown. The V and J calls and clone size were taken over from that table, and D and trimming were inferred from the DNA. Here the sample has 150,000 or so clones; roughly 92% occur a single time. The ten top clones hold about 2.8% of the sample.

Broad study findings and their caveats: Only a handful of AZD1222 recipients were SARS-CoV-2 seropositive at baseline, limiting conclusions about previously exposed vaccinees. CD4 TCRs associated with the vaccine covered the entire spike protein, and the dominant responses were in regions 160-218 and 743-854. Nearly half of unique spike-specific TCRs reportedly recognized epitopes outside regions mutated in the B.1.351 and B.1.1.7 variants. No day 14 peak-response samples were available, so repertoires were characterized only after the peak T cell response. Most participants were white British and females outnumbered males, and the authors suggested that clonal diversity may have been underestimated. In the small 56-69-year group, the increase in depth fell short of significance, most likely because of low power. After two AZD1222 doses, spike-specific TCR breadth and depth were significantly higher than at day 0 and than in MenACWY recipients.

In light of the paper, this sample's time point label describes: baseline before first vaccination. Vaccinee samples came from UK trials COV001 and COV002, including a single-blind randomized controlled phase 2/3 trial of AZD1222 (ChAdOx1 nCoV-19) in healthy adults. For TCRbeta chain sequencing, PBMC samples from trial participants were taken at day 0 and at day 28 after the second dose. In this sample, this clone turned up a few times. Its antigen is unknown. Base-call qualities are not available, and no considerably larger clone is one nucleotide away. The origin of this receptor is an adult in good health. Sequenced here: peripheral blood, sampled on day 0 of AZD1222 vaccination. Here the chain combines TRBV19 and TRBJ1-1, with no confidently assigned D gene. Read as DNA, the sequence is TGTGCCAGTAGTATATTAATGGGAGACCCTGGCGAAGCTTTCTTT. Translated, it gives CASSILMGDPGEAFF.